The 11 T cell receptor beta chains reported below all come from one sample, sequenced in a study of blood T cells in healthy people across ages. A second roughly 7 to 12 cycle PCR used barcoded and J-beta primers. TCRdb analysed the 5' RACE reads with MiXCR anew, one entry per CDR3 protein. The profile covers about 1.6 million distinct CDR3 sequences, with roughly 30% appearing a single time and 11% taken by the ten largest. Sequencing input: blood. The receptors stem from a woman aged 25 to 39 in good health.

Concerning this clonotype itself: Because it lacks the conserved phenylalanine or tryptophan at the end, this CDR3 is likely a read error. The V and J genes are TRBV20-1 and TRBJ2-5, with 7 positions matching TRBD1. Germline trimming cut 1 base from V and 4 bases from J; bases unmatched to any gene: 9. CDR1 is DFQATT, CDR2 SNEGSKA, per germline (reference sequence). The CDR3 covers 15 residues. The chain's CDR3 is CSARVGSAGGETQYV. DNA for the CDR3: TGCAGTGCTAGAGTGGGATCGGCAGGGGGAGAGACCCAGTACGTC.

V gene TRBV20-1 combines with J gene TRBJ2-1, with TRBD2 matching over 11 bases. This CDR3 contains 16 residues. Germline-derived CDR1 and CDR2 are DFQATT and SNEGSKA (reference sequence). V lost 5 bases and J lost 3; bases outside the gene matches: 9. The CDR3 reads CSAATSGASFYNEQFF. As DNA, the CDR3 is TGCAGTGCTGCGACTAGCGGGGCGTCCTTCTACAATGAGCAGTTCTTC.

On this clonotype itself: No conserved phenylalanine or tryptophan ends this CDR3, so it is likely a read error. This chain uses TRBV5-1 with TRBJ1-1; TRBD1 might be the D (5 bases). The V end lost 8 bases, the J end lost 0 bases, and 14 bases lay between the germline ends. Germline V gives CDR1 SGHRS, CDR2 YFSETQ. This CDR3 is 14 amino acids long. CDR3 loop: CASSAGSLNTEAFC. In nucleotides, the CDR3 is TGCGCCAGTTCTGCAGGGAGCCTGAACACTGAAGCTTTCTGT.

The genes are TRBV20-1 and TRBJ2-1, with a possible D match to TRBD2 (6 bases). Trimming removed 6 bases at V and 3 bases at J, with 12 bases between. Germline CDR1 DFQATT, CDR2 SNEGSKA (reference sequence). The CDR3 spans 13 residues. The CDR3 DNA reads TGCAGTGCCAGTTGGGGAGGCTACAATGAGCAGTTCTTC. Protein sequence: CSASWGGYNEQFF.

The chain couples TRBV20-1 to TRBJ2-1; 11 nucleotides align to TRBD2. V was pared by 1 base and J by 7 bases, with 9 bases of the junction left unmatched. This CDR3 has 16 residues. The germline V gene has CDR1 DFQATT and CDR2 SNEGSKA (reference sequence). The DNA of the CDR3 is TGCAGTGCTAGAGGCCGCGGATCTAGCGGGAGGAATGAGCAGTTCTTC. It yields the protein CSARGRGSSGRNEQFF.

Only a few counts were recorded for this clonotype. V is TRBV7-3 and J is TRBJ2-2, with D possibly TRBD1 on 5 matching bases. CDR3 length equals 16 residues. The germline gives CDR1 SGHTA, CDR2 FQGTGA. V was trimmed by 5 bases and J by 7 bases, leaving 20 bases between them. This CDR3 reads CASSLQGPNMGGELFF. DNA of the CDR3: TGTGCCAGCAGCCTGCAGGGTCCCAATATGGGCGGGGAGCTGTTTTTT. Looking up the rest from reference TRBV7-3 and TRBJ2-2 gives the full variable domain: GAGVSQTPSNKVTEKGKYVELRCDPISGHTALYWYRQSLGQGPEFLIYFQGTGAADDSGLPNDRFFAVRPEGSVSTLKIQRTERGDSAVYLCASSLQGPNMGGELFFGEGSRLTVL.

V is TRBV20-1 and J is TRBJ1-4; D call uncertain. Germline CDR1 is DFQATT and CDR2 is SNEGSKA (reference sequence). The CDR3 loop spans 14 amino acids. V was cut by 1 base and J by 3 bases, with 9 bases left in between. The CDR3 sequence: CSARAGTSNEKLFF. The CDR3 DNA reads as TGCAGTGCTAGAGCAGGAACGTCTAATGAAAAACTGTTTTTT.

V and J are TRBV14 and TRBJ2-7, with D possibly matching TRBD2 (8 bases). Looked up from germline, CDR1 is SGHDN and CDR2 is FVKESK. The CDR3 contains 16 residues. Deletions cut 1 base from V and 2 bases from J, with 15 bases between. CDR3 in DNA: TGTGCCAGCAGCCAAGCGGGAGGGGGCTTCCCCTACGAGCAGTACTTC. Its protein is CASSQAGGGFPYEQYF.

The V call is TRBV3-1, the J call TRBJ1-2, with TRBD1 identical over 7 bases. The germline V gene has CDR1 LGHDT and CDR2 YNNKEL (reference sequence). The CDR3 covers 14 residues. Trimming removed 3 bases from V and 6 bases from J; junction bases left unmatched: 7. The DNA of the CDR3 is TGTGCCAGCAGCCATCACGACAGGGAAGATGGCTACACCTTC. Translating it yields CASSHHDREDGYTF.

This chain uses TRBV20-1 with TRBJ2-1; 8 positions match TRBD2. The CDR3 runs 15 residues. CDR1 and CDR2 from the germline V gene are DFQATT and SNEGSKA (reference sequence). V dropped 6 bases and J dropped 6; count of bases not matched to a gene: 13. CDR3 nucleotide sequence: TGCAGTGCAATTAACCCCGGGACTAGAGGCAATGAGCAGTTCTTC. Amino acids: CSAINPGTRGNEQFF.

About this clonotype: The junction departs from germline at one end; a sequencing error may be responsible. The V call is TRBV29-1, the J call TRBJ2-2, with D hard to call. The CDR3 covers 13 residues. Per the germline V gene, CDR1 is SQVTM and CDR2 is ANQGSEA. The CDR3 loop reads CNVDSPNTGELFF. The CDR3 DNA is TGCAACGTTGATTCCCCGAACACCGGGGAGCTGTTTTTT.